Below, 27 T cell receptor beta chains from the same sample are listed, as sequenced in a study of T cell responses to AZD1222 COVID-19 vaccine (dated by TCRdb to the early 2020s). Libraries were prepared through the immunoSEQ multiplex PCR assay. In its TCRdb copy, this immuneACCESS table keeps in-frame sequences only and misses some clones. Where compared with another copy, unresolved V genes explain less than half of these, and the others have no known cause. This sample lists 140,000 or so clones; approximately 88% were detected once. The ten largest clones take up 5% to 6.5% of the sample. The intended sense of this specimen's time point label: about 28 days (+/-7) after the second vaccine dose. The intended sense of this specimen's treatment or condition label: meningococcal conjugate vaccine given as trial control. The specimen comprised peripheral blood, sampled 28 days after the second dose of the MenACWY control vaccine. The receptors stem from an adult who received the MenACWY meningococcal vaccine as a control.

The chain's CDR3 is CASSFDRREKLFF. In DNA form, the CDR3 reads TGTGCCAGCAGCTTTGACAGGCGTGAAAAACTGTTTTTT. V is TRBV11-3 and J is TRBJ1-4, with a possible D match to TRBD1 (6 bases). The V end was cut by 3 bases, the J end by 7 bases, with 9 bases between. The CDR3 extends over 13 amino acids. The germline V gene encodes CDR1 SGHNT and CDR2 YENEEA.

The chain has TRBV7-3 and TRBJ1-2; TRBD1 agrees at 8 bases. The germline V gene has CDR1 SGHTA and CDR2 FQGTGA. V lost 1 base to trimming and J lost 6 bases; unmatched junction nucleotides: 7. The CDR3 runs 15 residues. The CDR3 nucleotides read TGTGCCAGCAGCTTAATGGCAGGGGGCGCGAATGGCTACACCTTC. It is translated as CASSLMAGGANGYTF.

CDR3 sequence (DNA): TGTGCCAGCAGCAGGGGGCTCGTCGATTCACCCCTCCACTTT. This encodes CASSRGLVDSPLHF. The J gene is TRBJ1-6, the V gene TRBV7-2, with 7 nucleotides matching TRBD1. Germline CDR1 and CDR2: SGHTA and FQGNSA. Losses at the gene ends were 5 bases for V and 8 bases for J; bases not matched to a gene: 6. This CDR3 is built from 14 residues.

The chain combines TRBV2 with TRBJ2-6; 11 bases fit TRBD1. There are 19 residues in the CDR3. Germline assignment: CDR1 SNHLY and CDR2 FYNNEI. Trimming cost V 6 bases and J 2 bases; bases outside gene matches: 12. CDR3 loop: CASSPGQGAAVAGANVLTF. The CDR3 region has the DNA TGTGCCAGCAGCCCTGGACAGGGGGCTGCTGTTGCTGGGGCCAACGTCCTGACTTTC. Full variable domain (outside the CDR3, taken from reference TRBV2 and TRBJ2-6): EPEVTQTPSHQVTQMGQEVILRCVPISNHLYFYWYRQILGQKVEFLVSFYNNEISEKSEIFDDQFSVERPDGSNFTLKIRSTKLEDSAMYFCASSPGQGAAVAGANVLTFGAGSRLTVL.

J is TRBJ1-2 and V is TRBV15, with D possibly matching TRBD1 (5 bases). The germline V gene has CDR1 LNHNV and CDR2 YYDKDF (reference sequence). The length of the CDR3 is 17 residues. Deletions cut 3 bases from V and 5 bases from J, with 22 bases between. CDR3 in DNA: TGTGCCACCAGCAGCGATCCCGGGACCCCCAAGGAATATGGCTACACCTTC. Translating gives CATSSDPGTPKEYGYTF.

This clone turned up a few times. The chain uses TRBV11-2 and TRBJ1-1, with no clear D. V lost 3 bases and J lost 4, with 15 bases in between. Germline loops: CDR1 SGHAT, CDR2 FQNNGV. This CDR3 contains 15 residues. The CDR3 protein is CASSLRPSPGTEAFF. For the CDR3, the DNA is TGTGCCAGCAGCTTGAGACCAAGCCCGGGCACTGAAGCTTTCTTT.

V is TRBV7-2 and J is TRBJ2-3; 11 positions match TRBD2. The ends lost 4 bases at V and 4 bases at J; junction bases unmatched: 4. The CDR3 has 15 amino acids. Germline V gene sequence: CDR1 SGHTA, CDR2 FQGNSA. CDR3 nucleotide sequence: TGTGCCAGCAGCTCACTAGCGGGAGTAGCAGATACGCAGTATTTT. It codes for CASSSLAGVADTQYF.

In nucleotides, the CDR3 is TGTGCCAGCAGCTATACAGGGGGCATCAATCAGCCCCAGCATTTT. It specifies CASSYTGGINQPQHF. This chain links TRBV7-9 with TRBJ1-5; TRBD1 aligns across 9 bases. Trimming took 4 bases from V and 3 from J; bases not matched to a gene: 4. The CDR3 runs to 15 residues. Germline assignment: CDR1 SEHNR and CDR2 FQNEAQ (reference sequence). The whole variable domain, filled in from reference TRBV7-9 and TRBJ1-5, reads DTGVSQNPRHKITKRGQNVTFRCDPISEHNRLYWYRQTLGQGPEFLTYFQNEAQLEKSRLLSDRFSAERPKGSFSTLEIQRTEQGDSAMYLCASSYTGGINQPQHFGDGTRLSIL.

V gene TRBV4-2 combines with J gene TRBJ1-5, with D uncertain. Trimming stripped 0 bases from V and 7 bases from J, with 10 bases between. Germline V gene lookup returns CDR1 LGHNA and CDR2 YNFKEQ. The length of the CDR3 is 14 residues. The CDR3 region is CASSQDVSLQPQHF. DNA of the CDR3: TGTGCCAGCAGCCAAGATGTGAGTTTGCAGCCCCAGCATTTT.

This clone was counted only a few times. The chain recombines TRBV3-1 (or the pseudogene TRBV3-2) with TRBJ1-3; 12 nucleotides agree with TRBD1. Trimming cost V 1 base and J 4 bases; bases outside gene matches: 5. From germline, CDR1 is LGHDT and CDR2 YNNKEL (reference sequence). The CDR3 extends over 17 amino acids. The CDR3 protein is CASSQGGQGATGNTIYF. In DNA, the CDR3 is TGTGCCAGCAGCCAAGGGGGACAGGGGGCGACGGGAAACACCATATATTTT.

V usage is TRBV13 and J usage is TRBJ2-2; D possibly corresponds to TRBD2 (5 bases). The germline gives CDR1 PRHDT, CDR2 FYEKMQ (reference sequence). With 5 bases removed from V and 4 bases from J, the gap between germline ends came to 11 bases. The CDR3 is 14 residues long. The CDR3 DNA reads TGTGCCAGCAGCGCGTTAACTAGCACCGGGGAGCTGTTTTTT. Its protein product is CASSALTSTGELFF.

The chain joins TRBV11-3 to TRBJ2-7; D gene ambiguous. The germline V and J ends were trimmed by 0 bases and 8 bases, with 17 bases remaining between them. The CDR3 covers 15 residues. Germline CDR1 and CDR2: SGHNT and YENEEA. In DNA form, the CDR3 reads TGTGCCAGCAGCTTAGATCCCGGGCTTCGGACGAAGCAGTACTTC. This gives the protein CASSLDPGLRTKQYF.

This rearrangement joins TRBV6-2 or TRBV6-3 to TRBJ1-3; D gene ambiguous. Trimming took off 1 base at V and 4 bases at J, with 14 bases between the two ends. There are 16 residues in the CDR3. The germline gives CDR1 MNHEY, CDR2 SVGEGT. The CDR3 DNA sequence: TGTGCCAGCAGTTACTTCGGGCCCTTGAAAGGAAACACCATATATTTT. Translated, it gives CASSYFGPLKGNTIYF.

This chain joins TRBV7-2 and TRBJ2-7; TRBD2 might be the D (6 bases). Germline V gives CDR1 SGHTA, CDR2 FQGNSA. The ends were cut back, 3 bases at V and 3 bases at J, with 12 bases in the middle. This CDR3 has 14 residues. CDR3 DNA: TGTGCCAGCAGCTTCGGCGGGACGGTCTACGAGCAGTACTTC. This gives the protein CASSFGGTVYEQYF.

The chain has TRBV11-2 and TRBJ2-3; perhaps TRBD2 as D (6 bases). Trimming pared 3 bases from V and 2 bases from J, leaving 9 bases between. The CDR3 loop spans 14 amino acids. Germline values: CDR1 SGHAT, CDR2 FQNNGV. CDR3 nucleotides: TGTGCCAGCAGCTTTTCGGGAGTCACAGATACGCAGTATTTT. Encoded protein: CASSFSGVTDTQYF.

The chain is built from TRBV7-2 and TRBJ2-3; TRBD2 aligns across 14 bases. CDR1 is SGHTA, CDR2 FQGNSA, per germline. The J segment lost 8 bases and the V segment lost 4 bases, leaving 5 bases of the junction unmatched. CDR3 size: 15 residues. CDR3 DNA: TGTGCCAGCAGCTCCCCGGGACTAGCGGGGGCTACGCAGTATTTT. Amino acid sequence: CASSSPGLAGATQYF.

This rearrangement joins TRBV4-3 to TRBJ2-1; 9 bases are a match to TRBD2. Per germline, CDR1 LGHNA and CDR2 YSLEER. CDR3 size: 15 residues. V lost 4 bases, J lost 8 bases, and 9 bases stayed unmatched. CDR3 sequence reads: CASSRGGLARHEQFF. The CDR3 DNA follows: TGCGCCAGCAGCCGAGGGGGACTAGCAAGACATGAGCAGTTCTTC.

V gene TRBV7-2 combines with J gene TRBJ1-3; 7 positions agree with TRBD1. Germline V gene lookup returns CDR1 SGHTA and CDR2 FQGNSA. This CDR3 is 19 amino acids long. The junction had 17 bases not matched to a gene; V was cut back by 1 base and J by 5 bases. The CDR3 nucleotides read TGTGCCAGCAGCTTAGTCTCGGGGACAGCTGAGGGCCGAAGAAACACCATATATTTT. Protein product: CASSLVSGTAEGRRNTIYF.

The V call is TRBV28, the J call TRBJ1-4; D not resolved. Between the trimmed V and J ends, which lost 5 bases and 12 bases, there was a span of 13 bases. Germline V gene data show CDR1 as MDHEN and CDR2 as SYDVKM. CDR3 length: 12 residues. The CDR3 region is CASSAPNLELFF. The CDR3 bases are TGTGCCAGCAGTGCCCCCAATTTAGAACTGTTTTTT. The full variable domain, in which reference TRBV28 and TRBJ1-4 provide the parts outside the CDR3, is DVKVTQSSRYLVKRTGEKVFLECVQDMDHENMFWYRQDPGLGLRLIYFSYDVKMKEKGDIPEGYSVSREKKERFSLILESASTNQTSMYLCASSAPNLELFFGSGTQLSVL.

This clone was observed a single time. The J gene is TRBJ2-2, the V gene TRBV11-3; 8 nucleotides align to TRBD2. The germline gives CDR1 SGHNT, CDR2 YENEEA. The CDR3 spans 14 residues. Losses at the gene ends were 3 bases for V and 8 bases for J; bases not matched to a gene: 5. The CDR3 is CASSFGSGVGELFF. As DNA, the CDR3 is TGTGCCAGCAGCTTCGGTAGCGGGGTGGGGGAGCTGTTTTTT.

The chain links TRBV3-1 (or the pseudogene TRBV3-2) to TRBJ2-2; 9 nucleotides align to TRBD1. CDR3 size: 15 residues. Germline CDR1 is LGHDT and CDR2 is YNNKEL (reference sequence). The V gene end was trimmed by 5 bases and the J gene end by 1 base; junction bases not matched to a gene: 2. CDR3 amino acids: CASSSGQGNTGELFF. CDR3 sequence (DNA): TGTGCCAGCAGCTCGGGACAGGGGAACACCGGGGAGCTGTTTTTT.

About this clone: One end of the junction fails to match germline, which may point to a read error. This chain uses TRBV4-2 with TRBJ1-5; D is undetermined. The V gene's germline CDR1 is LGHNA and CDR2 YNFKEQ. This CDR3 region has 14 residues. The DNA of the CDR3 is TGTGCCAGCAGCGAAGAGTATAGCAATCAGCCCCAGCATTTT. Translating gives CASSEEYSNQPQHF.

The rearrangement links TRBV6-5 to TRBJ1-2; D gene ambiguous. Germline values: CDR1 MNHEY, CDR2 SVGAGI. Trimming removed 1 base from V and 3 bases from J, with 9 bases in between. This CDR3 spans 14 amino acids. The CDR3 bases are TGTGCCAGCAGTTACTACCGGCCGCACTATGGCTACACCTTC. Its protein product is CASSYYRPHYGYTF.

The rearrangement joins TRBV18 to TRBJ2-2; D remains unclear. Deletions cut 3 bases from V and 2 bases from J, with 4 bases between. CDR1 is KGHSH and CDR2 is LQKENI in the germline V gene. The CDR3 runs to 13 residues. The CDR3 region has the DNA TGTGCCAGCTCACCTCCAAACACCGGGGAGCTGTTTTTT. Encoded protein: CASSPPNTGELFF.

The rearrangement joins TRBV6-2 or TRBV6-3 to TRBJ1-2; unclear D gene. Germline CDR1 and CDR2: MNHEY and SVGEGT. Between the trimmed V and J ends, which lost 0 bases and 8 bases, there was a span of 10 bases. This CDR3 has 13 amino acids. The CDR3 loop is CASSYSLQTGYTF. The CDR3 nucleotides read TGTGCCAGCAGTTACTCGCTACAGACGGGCTACACCTTC.

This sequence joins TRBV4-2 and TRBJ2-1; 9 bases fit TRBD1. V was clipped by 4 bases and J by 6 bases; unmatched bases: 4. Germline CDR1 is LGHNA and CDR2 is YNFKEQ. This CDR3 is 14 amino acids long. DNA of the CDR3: TGTGCCAGCAGCCCACGGACAGGGGTCAATGAGCAGTTCTTC. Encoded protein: CASSPRTGVNEQFF.

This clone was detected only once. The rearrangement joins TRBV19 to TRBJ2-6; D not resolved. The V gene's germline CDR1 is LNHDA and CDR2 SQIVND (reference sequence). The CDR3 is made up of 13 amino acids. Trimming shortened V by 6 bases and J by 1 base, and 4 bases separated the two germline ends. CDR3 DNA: TGTGCCAGTAGGCTTTCTGGGGCCAACGTCCTGACTTTC. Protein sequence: CASRLSGANVLTF.